This T cell receptor (beta chain) was identified in a study of identical twins. The germline gives CDR1 MGHRA, CDR2 YSYEKL. The CDR3 loop spans 17 amino acids. V trimming: 0 bases; J trimming: 6 bases; junction bases outside the gene matches: 13. TCRdb redid the calling of the 5' RACE reads with MiXCR, one entry per CDR3 protein. The data contain approximately 260,000 distinct CDR3 sequences, around 8.8% of them singletons. Whole-study findings and limits: Fewer insertions were carried by abundant cord blood beta clonotypes, but none was seen in memory repertoires. Beta out-of-frame twin sharing showed a weaker excess.

This clonotype was detected only a few times. No antigen is known for it. These records were also assigned to another study, of yellow fever vaccine responses in identical twins.

The rearrangement joins TRBV4-1 to TRBJ2-7; 8 bases match TRBD1. Sequenced sample: CD8+ T cells sorted from blood. This TCR came from a woman aged 18-29 years in good health. As DNA, the CDR3 is TGCGCCAGCAGCCAAGATAGTTCGGGAAGGGGGACAGGCGAGCAGTACTTC. Its protein is CASSQDSSGRGTGEQYF.